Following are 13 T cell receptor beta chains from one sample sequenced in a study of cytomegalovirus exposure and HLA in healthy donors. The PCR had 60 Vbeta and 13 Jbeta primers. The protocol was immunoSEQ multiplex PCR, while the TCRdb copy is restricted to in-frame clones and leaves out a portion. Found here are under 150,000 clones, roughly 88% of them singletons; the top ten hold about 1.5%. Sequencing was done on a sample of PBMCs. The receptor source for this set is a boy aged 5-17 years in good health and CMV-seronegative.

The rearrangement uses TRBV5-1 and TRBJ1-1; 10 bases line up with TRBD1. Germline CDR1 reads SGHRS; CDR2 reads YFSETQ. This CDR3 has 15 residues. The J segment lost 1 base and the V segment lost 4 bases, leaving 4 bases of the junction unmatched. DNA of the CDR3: TGCGCCAGCAGCCCAGGGACAGGGGCGAACACTGAAGCTTTCTTT. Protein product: CASSPGTGANTEAFF. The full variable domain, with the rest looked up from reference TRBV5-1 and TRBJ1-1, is KAGVTQTPRYLIKTRGQQVTLSCSPISGHRSVSWYQQTPGQGLQFLFEYFSETQRNKGNFPGRFSGRQFSNSRSEMNVSTLELGDSALYLCASSPGTGANTEAFFGQGTRLTVV.

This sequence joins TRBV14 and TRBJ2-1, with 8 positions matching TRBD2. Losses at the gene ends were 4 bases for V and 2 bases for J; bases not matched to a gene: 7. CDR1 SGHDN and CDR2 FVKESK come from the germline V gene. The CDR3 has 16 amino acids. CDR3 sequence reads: CASSRLGAGAYNEQFF. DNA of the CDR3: TGTGCCAGCAGCCGCTTAGGAGCGGGGGCCTACAATGAGCAGTTCTTC.

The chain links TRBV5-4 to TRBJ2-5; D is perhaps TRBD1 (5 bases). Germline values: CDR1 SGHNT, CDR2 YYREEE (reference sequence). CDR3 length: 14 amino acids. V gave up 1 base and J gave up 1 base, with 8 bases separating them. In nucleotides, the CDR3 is TGTGCCAGCAGCTTGTCTCAGGGCCAAGAGACCCAGTACTTC. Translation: CASSLSQGQETQYF.

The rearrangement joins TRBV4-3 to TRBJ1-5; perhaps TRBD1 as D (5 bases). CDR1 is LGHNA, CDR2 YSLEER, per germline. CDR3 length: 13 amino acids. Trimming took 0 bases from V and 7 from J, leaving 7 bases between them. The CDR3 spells CASSQDRAQPQHF. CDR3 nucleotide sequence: TGCGCCAGCAGCCAAGACAGGGCCCAGCCCCAGCATTTT.

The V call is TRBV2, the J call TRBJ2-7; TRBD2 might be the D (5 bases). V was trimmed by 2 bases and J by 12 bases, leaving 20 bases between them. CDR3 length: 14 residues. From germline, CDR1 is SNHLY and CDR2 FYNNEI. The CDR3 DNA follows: TGTGCCAGCAGTGAAAGCGAGGGCGCATCTAAGGCGTACTTC. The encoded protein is CASSESEGASKAYF.

The CDR3 protein is CASSGTSDNEQFF. CDR3 nucleotides: TGTGCCAGCAGTGGGACTAGCGACAATGAGCAGTTCTTC. The J gene is TRBJ2-1, the V gene TRBV25-1; 9 nucleotides align to TRBD2. Germline V gene sequence: CDR1 MGHDK, CDR2 SYGVNS. The CDR3 spans 13 residues. V dropped 4 bases and J dropped 5; count of bases not matched to a gene: 0.

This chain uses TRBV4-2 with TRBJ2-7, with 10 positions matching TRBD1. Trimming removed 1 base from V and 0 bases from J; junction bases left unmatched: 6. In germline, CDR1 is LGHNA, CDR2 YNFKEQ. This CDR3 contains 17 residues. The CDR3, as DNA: TGTGCCAGCAGCCAAGGGCCTGGGACAGGGGTCTCCTACGAGCAGTACTTC. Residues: CASSQGPGTGVSYEQYF.

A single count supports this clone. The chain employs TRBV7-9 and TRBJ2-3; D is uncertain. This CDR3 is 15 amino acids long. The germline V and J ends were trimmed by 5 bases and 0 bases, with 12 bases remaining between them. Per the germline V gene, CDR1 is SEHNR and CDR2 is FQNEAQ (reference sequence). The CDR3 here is CASSGPILSTDTQYF. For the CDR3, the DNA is TGTGCCAGCAGCGGGCCGATCCTTAGCACAGATACGCAGTATTTT.

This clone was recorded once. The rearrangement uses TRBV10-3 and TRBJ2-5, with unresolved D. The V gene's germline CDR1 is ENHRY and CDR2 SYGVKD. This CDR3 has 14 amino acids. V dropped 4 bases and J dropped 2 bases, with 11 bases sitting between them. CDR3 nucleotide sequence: TGTGCCATCAGTGCCACAGAACAACAAGAGACCCAGTACTTC. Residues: CAISATEQQETQYF.

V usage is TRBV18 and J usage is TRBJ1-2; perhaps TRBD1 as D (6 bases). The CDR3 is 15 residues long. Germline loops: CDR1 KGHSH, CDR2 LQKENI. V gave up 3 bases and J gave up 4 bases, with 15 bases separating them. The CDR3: CASSPGTRDRYGYTF. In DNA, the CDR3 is TGTGCCAGCTCACCCGGGACACGGGACCGCTATGGCTACACCTTC.

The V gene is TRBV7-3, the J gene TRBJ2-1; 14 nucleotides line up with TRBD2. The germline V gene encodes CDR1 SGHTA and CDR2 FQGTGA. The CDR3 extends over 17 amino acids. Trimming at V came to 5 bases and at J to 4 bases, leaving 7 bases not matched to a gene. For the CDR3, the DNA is TGTGCCAGCAGCCCTCAGACTAGCGGGAGGGGTTACAATGAGCAGTTCTTC. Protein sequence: CASSPQTSGRGYNEQFF.

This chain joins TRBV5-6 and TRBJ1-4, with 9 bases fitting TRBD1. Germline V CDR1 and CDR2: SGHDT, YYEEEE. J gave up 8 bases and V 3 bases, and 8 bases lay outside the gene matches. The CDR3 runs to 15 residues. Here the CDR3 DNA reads TGTGCCAGCAGCTGGGACAGGGATCTGCAAGAAAAACTGTTTTTT. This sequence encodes CASSWDRDLQEKLFF.

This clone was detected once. CDR3 sequence reads: CASSRDYRAVYSGELFF. The DNA of the CDR3 is TGTGCCAGCAGCCGGGATTACAGGGCTGTTTATTCCGGGGAGCTGTTTTTT. The chain uses TRBV27 and TRBJ2-2, with D maybe TRBD1 (6 bases). Per the germline V gene, CDR1 is MNHEY and CDR2 is SMNVEV (reference sequence). The CDR3 has 17 amino acids. The germline V and J ends were trimmed by 6 bases and 6 bases, with 23 bases remaining between them.